These 20 T cell receptor beta chains share one sample of origin, sequenced in a study of T cell responses to AZD1222 COVID-19 vaccine. Method: immunoSEQ multiplex PCR; TCRdb's copy keeps in-frame clones and lacks some. The sample yields some 100,000 clones, about 87% seen once. Here the sequenced sample was peripheral blood, taken on day 0 of AZD1222 vaccination. Receptors originate from an adult in good health.

This chain links TRBV6-5 with TRBJ2-7; 10 nucleotides agree with TRBD2. The CDR3 covers 14 residues. After removal of 6 bases from V and 3 bases from J, the junction contained 5 bases not matched to a gene. Germline V gives CDR1 MNHEY, CDR2 SVGAGI. The CDR3 region is CASSRTSGNYEQYF. In DNA form, the CDR3 reads TGTGCCAGCAGCCGGACTAGCGGAAACTACGAGCAGTACTTC.

The chain is built from TRBV5-1 and TRBJ1-4; D ambiguous. CDR1 is SGHRS, CDR2 YFSETQ, per germline. The length of the CDR3 is 14 residues. V lost 0 bases and J 4 bases, leaving 7 bases between the germline ends. The CDR3 sequence: CASSLDSLNEKLFF. The CDR3 coding sequence is TGCGCCAGCAGCTTGGACAGTCTTAATGAAAAACTGTTTTTT.

This rearrangement joins TRBV6-5 to TRBJ2-1; possibly TRBD1 or TRBD2 for D (6 bases each). The CDR3 is 13 amino acids. V lost 7 bases and J lost 5, with 12 bases in between. Germline V gene data show CDR1 as MNHEY and CDR2 as SVGAGI. In DNA form, the CDR3 reads TGTGCCAGCAAGGGGGGCTACGACAATGAGCAGTTCTTC. Translating it yields CASKGGYDNEQFF.

This chain uses TRBV3-1 (or the pseudogene TRBV3-2) with TRBJ1-1; D is unclear. The CDR3 is 15 residues long. V was clipped by 3 bases and J by 1 base, with 12 bases between them. The germline V gene encodes CDR1 LGHDT and CDR2 YNNKEL (reference sequence). Here the CDR3 DNA reads TGTGCCAGCAGCCAGGGGAGGGATGAGAACACTGAAGCTTTCTTT. It translates to CASSQGRDENTEAFF.

The CDR3 bases are TGCGCCAGCAGCCAAGTGCTGGACAGGGTGGACACAGATACGCAGTATTTT. Residues: CASSQVLDRVDTDTQYF. This chain connects TRBV4-1 to TRBJ2-3, with 8 bases identical to TRBD1. The CDR3 consists of 17 residues. CDR1 is MGHRA, CDR2 YSYEKL, per germline. Trimming removed 1 base from V and 2 bases from J; junction bases left unmatched: 8.

This clone was counted only a few times. CDR3 loop: CASSRTGMNTEAFF. CDR3 nucleotide sequence: TGCGCCAGCAGTCGGACAGGGATGAACACTGAAGCTTTCTTT. This chain uses TRBV4-3 with TRBJ1-1; 8 nucleotides line up with TRBD1. The germline V gene encodes CDR1 LGHNA and CDR2 YSLEER. This CDR3 has 14 residues. The trim removed 6 bases at V and 0 bases at J, leaving 3 bases unmatched.

This chain uses TRBV12-3 or TRBV12-4 with TRBJ1-2; D may be TRBD1 (6 bases). The CDR3 sequence is 13 residues long. The ends were cut back, 10 bases at V and 7 bases at J, with 19 bases in the middle. The CDR3 bases are TGTGCCACTTCACCCCGGGACACGGCTGGCTACACCTTC. Residues: CATSPRDTAGYTF.

V gene TRBV18 combines with J gene TRBJ2-7; D possibly matches TRBD1 or TRBD2 (6 bases each). Trimming left V 4 bases short and J 1 base short, with 23 bases between. CDR3 size: 18 residues. Germline assignment: CDR1 KGHSH and CDR2 LQKENI. The CDR3 reads CASSLVGQSGALSYEQYF. The CDR3 coding sequence is TGTGCCAGCTCACTGGTAGGGCAGTCGGGGGCACTTTCCTACGAGCAGTACTTC.

The chain couples TRBV19 to TRBJ2-7, with D perhaps TRBD2 (5 bases). This CDR3 region has 12 residues. The V gene lost 5 bases and the J gene lost 2 bases, with 7 bases spanning the gap. Germline V gene data show CDR1 as LNHDA and CDR2 as SQIVND (reference sequence). The CDR3 sequence: CASSFGTYEQYF. The CDR3 DNA is TGTGCCAGTAGTTTCGGGACCTACGAGCAGTACTTC.

The chain links TRBV4-3 to TRBJ2-1, with 8 bases identical to TRBD1. CDR3 length: 15 residues. Unmatched junction bases numbered 8, after V lost 4 bases and J lost 6 bases. Looked up from germline, CDR1 is LGHNA and CDR2 is YSLEER. CDR3 sequence reads: CASSPRTGRRNEQFF. The CDR3 region has the DNA TGCGCCAGCAGCCCGCGGACAGGGAGGCGCAATGAGCAGTTCTTC.

This clone was seen just once. The rearrangement joins TRBV27 to TRBJ1-2; D is undetermined. Germline V gene sequence: CDR1 MNHEY, CDR2 SMNVEV (reference sequence). The CDR3 is made up of 16 amino acids. V lost 0 bases to trimming and J lost 2 bases, with 13 bases between them. Here the CDR3 DNA reads TGTGCCAGCAGTTTATCGGTCCATCGGGCGAACTATGGCTACACCTTC. It is translated as CASSLSVHRANYGYTF.

The chain recombines TRBV7-2 with TRBJ2-3; no firm D call. The ends were cut back, 1 base at V and 5 bases at J, with 16 bases in the middle. The CDR3 loop spans 16 amino acids. CDR1 is SGHTA and CDR2 is FQGNSA in the germline V gene. The CDR3, as DNA: TGTGCCAGCAGCTTAGGTTTAAGGCACGCCGGAGATACGCAGTATTTT. The encoded protein is CASSLGLRHAGDTQYF.

A word on this clone: The sample carries other DNA sequences with the same CDR3. The chain links TRBV3-1 (or the pseudogene TRBV3-2) to TRBJ1-3, with D hard to call. The CDR3 has 13 amino acids. Germline assignment: CDR1 LGHDT and CDR2 YNNKEL (reference sequence). V shed 2 bases and J shed 4 bases, with 6 bases lying between them. The CDR3 spells CASSQRRGNTIYF. CDR3 nucleotide sequence: TGTGCCAGCAGCCAACGGAGAGGAAACACCATATATTTT.

The gene calls are TRBV9 and TRBJ1-4, with D tentatively TRBD1 (6 bases). This CDR3 is built from 15 residues. Germline V lookup: CDR1 SGDLS, CDR2 YYNGEE. V was cut by 4 bases and J by 2 bases, with 12 bases left in between. The CDR3 nucleotides read TGTGCCAGCAGCACACAGGGCGGTACTAATGAAAAACTGTTTTTT. Residues: CASSTQGGTNEKLFF.

This clone was seen only a few times. The V call is TRBV6-5, the J call TRBJ2-1; 10 bases agree with TRBD2. Looked up from germline, CDR1 is MNHEY and CDR2 is SVGAGI. The V and J ends lost 6 bases and 7 bases, in that order; junction bases with no gene match: 9. The CDR3 has 15 residues. The CDR3 reads CASRGPAGGRNEQFF. For the CDR3, the DNA is TGTGCCAGCAGGGGGCCAGCGGGAGGGCGGAATGAGCAGTTCTTC.

The chain carries TRBV24-1 and TRBJ1-2; no clear D. Trimming removed 4 bases at V and 5 bases at J, with 7 bases between. Germline V CDR1 and CDR2: KGHDR, SFDVKD. The CDR3 sequence is 12 residues long. This chain's CDR3 is CATSEGSYGYTF. In DNA form, the CDR3 reads TGTGCCACCAGTGAGGGAAGTTATGGCTACACCTTC.

V and J are TRBV9 and TRBJ1-2, with 7 bases lining up with TRBD1. Looked up from germline, CDR1 is SGDLS and CDR2 is YYNGEE. Trimming took 0 bases from V and 3 from J; bases not matched to a gene: 5. This CDR3 region has 15 residues. The CDR3 nucleotides read TGTGCCAGCAGCGTAGGGGAGGGGGCCCACTATGGCTACACCTTC. Protein: CASSVGEGAHYGYTF.

The chain carries TRBV7-3 and TRBJ1-6; tentative D call: TRBD1 (6 bases). Germline V CDR1 and CDR2: SGHTA, FQGTGA. The CDR3 length is 14 residues. V was shortened by 2 bases and J by 7 bases, with 9 bases between the two germline ends. CDR3 bases: TGTGCCAGCAGCTTAGACAGGCGGAATTCACCCCTCCACTTT. Translated, it gives CASSLDRRNSPLHF.

This clone was observed a handful of times. The chain uses TRBV18 and TRBJ1-1; D not certain. Germline V gives CDR1 KGHSH, CDR2 LQKENI. With 0 bases removed from V and 1 base from J, the gap between germline ends came to 15 bases. The CDR3 is made up of 17 amino acids. The CDR3 loop is CASSPPGSGAGNTEAFF. The CDR3 region has the DNA TGTGCCAGCTCACCACCGGGGAGCGGTGCGGGGAACACTGAAGCTTTCTTT. Complete variable domain (other parts from reference TRBV18 and TRBJ1-1): NAGVMQNPRHLVRRRGQEARLRCSPMKGHSHVYWYRQLPEEGLKFMVYLQKENIIDESGMPKERFSAEFPKEGPSILRIQQVVRGDSAAYFCASSPPGSGAGNTEAFFGQGTRLTVV.

This chain uses TRBV24-1 with TRBJ1-5; a possible D gene is TRBD1 (5 bases). The V and J ends lost 5 bases and 1 base respectively, with 5 bases between them. From germline, CDR1 is KGHDR and CDR2 SFDVKD. The CDR3 has 13 amino acids. The CDR3 bases are TGTGCCACCAGTGCAGGGAGCAATCAGCCCCAGCATTTT. It yields the protein CATSAGSNQPQHF.